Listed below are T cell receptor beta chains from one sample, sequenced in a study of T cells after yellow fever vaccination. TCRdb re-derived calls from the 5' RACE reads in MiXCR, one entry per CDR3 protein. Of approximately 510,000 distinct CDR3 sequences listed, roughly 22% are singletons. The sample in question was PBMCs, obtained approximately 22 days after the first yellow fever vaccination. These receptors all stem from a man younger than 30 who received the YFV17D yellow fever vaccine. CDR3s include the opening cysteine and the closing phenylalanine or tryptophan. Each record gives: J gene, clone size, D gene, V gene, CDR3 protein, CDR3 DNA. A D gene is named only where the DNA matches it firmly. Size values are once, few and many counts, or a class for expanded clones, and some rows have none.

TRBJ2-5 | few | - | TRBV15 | CATSRQPAIGETQYF | TGTGCCACCAGCCGTCAACCGGCGATAGGGGAGACCCAGTACTTC
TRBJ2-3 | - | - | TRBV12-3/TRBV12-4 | CASRLEQGPTDTQYF | TGTGCCAGCAGACTCGAGCAGGGACCCACAGATACGCAGTATTTT
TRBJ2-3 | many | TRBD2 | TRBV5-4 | CASSRRTSGEDTQYF | TGTGCCAGCAGCAGACGGACTAGCGGGGAGGATACGCAGTATTTT
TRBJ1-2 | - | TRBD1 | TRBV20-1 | CSARDRVSGYTF | TGCAGTGCTCGGGACAGGGTTAGCGGCTACACCTTC
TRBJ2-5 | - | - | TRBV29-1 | CSAGPGRETQYF | TGCAGCGCCGGCCCGGGGAGGGAGACCCAGTACTTC
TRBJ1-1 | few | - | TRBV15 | CATSSRGRSTEAFF | TGTGCCACCAGCAGCAGGGGAAGGAGCACTGAAGCTTTCTTT
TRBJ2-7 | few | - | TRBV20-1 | CSASRWSDYEQYF | TGCTCCGCCTCGAGGTGGTCTGATTACGAGCAGTACTTC
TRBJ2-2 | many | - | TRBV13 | CASSKTEGSAFTGELFF | TGTGCCAGCAGTAAAACCGAGGGTTCTGCCTTCACCGGGGAGCTGTTTTTT
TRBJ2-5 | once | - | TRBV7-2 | CASSLDEGVMETQYF | TGTGCCAGCAGCTTAGACGAAGGGGTGATGGAGACCCAGTACTTC
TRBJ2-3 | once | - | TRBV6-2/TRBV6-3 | CASSGGGAQYF | TGTGCCAGCAGTGGGGGAGGCGCGCAGTATTTT
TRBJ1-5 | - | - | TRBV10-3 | CAISGRSDQPQHF | TGTGCCATCAGTGGGCGGTCCGATCAGCCCCAGCATTTT
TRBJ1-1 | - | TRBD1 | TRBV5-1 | CASSIGQGETEAFF | TGCGCCAGCAGCATTGGACAGGGCGAGACTGAAGCTTTCTTT
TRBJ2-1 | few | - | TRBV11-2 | CASSFPRQGAGGDPYNEQFF | TGTGCCAGCAGCTTCCCTAGACAGGGGGCGGGGGGGGATCCCTACAATGAGCAGTTCTTC
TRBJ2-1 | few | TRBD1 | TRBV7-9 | CASRGDRGPNEQFF | TGTGCCAGCAGGGGGGACAGGGGCCCCAATGAGCAGTTCTTC
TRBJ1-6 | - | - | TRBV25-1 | CASRNRGAGSPLHF | TGTGCCAGCAGGAACCGGGGCGCGGGGTCACCCCTCCACTTT
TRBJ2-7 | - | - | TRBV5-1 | CASSLVGAASNEQYF | TGCGCCAGCAGCTTGGTAGGGGCGGCCTCGAACGAGCAGTACTTC
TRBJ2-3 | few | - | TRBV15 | CATSRDGRSSRDTQYF | TGTGCCACCAGCAGAGATGGACGGTCAAGTAGGGATACGCAGTATTTT
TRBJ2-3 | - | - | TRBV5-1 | CASSLAQGTDTQYF | TGCGCCAGCAGCTTGGCTCAGGGGACAGATACGCAGTATTTT
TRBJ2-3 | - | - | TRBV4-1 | CASSQVSRLRADTQYF | TGCGCCAGCAGCCAAGTCTCCAGGCTGAGGGCAGATACGCAGTATTTT
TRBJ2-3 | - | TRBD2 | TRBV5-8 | CASSLDGQREDTQYF | TGTGCCAGCAGCTTGGACGGCCAGCGGGAAGATACGCAGTATTTT
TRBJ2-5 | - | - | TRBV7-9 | CASSAQVETQYF | TGTGCCAGCAGCGCCCAGGTAGAGACCCAGTACTTC
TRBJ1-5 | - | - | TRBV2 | CASTRVGQPQHF | TGTGCCAGCACGCGCGTAGGTCAGCCCCAGCATTTT
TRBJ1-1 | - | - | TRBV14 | CASSPSVNTEAFF | TGTGCCAGCAGCCCCTCAGTAAACACTGAAGCTTTCTTT
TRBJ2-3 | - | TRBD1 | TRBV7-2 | CASSLQQQGSQYF | TGTGCCAGCAGCTTACAGCAACAGGGGTCGCAGTATTTT
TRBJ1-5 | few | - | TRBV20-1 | CSARGSGQPQHF | TGCAGTGCTAGAGGTTCGGGTCAGCCCCAGCATTTT
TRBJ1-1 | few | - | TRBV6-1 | CASSEWWNTEAFF | TGTGCCAGCAGTGAATGGTGGAACACTGAAGCTTTCTTT
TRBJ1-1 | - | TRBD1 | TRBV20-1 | CSALPETTGAEAFF | TGCAGTGCCCTACCCGAAACGACAGGGGCAGAAGCTTTCTTT
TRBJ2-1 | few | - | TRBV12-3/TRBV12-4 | CASTLGGPEQFF | TGTGCCAGCACCTTAGGTGGACCTGAGCAGTTCTTC
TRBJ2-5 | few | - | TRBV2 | CASSDQGQETQYF | TGTGCCAGCAGTGATCAGGGACAAGAGACCCAGTACTTC
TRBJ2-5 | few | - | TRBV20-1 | CSARVTGSQETQYF | TGCAGTGCTAGAGTAACCGGGAGTCAAGAGACCCAGTACTTC
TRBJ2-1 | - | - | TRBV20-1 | CSATPSRRGANLYNEQFF | TGCAGTGCTACACCGTCCCGAAGGGGAGCTAACCTCTACAATGAGCAGTTCTTC
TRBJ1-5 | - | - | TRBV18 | CASSPLQGGIDQPQHF | TGTGCCAGCTCACCACTGCAGGGAGGTATCGATCAGCCCCAGCATTTT
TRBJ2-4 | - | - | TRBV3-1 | CASSHQTELNIQYF | TGTGCCAGCAGCCACCAGACAGAGCTAAACATTCAGTACTTC
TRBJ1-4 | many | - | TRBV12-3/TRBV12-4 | CASSFSAANEKLFF | TGTGCCAGCAGTTTCTCCGCGGCTAATGAAAAACTGTTTTTT
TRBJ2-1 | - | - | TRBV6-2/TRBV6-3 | CASSYPSENNEQFF | TGTGCCAGCAGTTACCCCTCCGAAAACAATGAGCAGTTCTTC
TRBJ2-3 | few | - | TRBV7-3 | CASSDVGNTDTQYF | TGTGCCAGCAGCGACGTCGGGAACACAGATACGCAGTATTTT
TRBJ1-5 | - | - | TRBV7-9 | CASRKGDGQPQHF | TGTGCCAGCAGGAAAGGGGACGGACAGCCCCAGCATTTT
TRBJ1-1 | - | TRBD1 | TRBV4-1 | CASSQGTGGKPLNTEAFF | TGCGCCAGCAGCCAAGGGACAGGGGGTAAACCGCTGAACACTGAAGCTTTCTTT
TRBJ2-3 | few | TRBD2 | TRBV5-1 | CASSFSGGEDTQYF | TGCGCCAGCAGCTTTAGCGGGGGGGAAGATACGCAGTATTTT
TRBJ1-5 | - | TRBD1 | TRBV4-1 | CASSLSGQADQPQHF | TGCGCCAGCAGCTTATCGGGACAGGCCGATCAGCCCCAGCATTTT
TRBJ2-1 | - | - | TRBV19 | CASSPLESNEQFF | TGTGCCAGTAGTCCGCTCGAGAGCAATGAGCAGTTCTTC
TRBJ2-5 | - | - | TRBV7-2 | CASSFSGFQETQYF | TGTGCCAGCAGCTTTTCCGGTTTTCAAGAGACCCAGTACTTC
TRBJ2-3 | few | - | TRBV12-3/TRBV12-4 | CASRQEASTDTQYF | TGTGCCAGCCGACAAGAGGCTAGCACAGATACGCAGTATTTT
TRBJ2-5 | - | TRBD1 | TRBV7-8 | CASSHSRRTGYQETQYF | TGTGCCAGCAGTCATAGTCGTAGGACAGGGTACCAAGAGACCCAGTACTTC
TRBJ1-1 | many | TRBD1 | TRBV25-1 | CASSERSGTGVGTEAFF | TGTGCCAGCAGTGAGCGATCCGGGACAGGGGTTGGGACTGAAGCTTTCTTT